These 32 T cell receptor beta chains came from one sample sequenced in a study of neurological immune-mediated disorders. One entry per CDR3 protein results from TCRdb running MiXCR on the 5' RACE reads. The profile shows about 59,000 distinct CDR3 sequences, 3.5% to 4.5% of them singletons. Sequencing was carried out using PBMCs. The source of these receptors is a woman in her forties or fifties with multiple sclerosis.

This clonotype appeared many times. The V call is TRBV7-2, the J call TRBJ2-3, with no clear D. The CDR3 runs 13 residues. Trimming removed 3 bases from V and 1 base from J, with 5 bases in between. Germline V CDR1 and CDR2: SGHTA, FQGNSA. CDR3 coding DNA: TGTGCCAGCAGCTTCCCAGGCACAGATACGCAGTATTTT. Translation gives CASSFPGTDTQYF.

This clonotype was seen many times. The V call is TRBV6-5, the J call TRBJ1-1; D might be TRBD1 (6 bases). CDR3 length equals 12 residues. Trimming shortened V by 9 bases and J by 6 bases, and 14 bases separated the two germline ends. The V gene's germline CDR1 is MNHEY and CDR2 SVGAGI. CDR3 residues: CASTRGESEAFF. The CDR3 DNA follows: TGTGCCAGTACCAGGGGCGAATCTGAAGCTTTCTTT.

The gene calls are TRBV7-3 and TRBJ1-6; D is uncertain. CDR3 length: 13 amino acids. Germline V CDR1 and CDR2: SGHTA, FQGTGA. The germline V and J ends were trimmed by 1 base and 8 bases, with 6 bases remaining between them. CDR3 sequence (DNA): TGTGCCAGCAGCTTAAGTTCGGATTCACCCCTCCACTTT. Amino acids: CASSLSSDSPLHF.

The table lists this clonotype with many counts. The chain is built from TRBV3-1 and TRBJ2-2; D remains ambiguous. V shed 5 bases and J shed 3 bases, with 19 bases lying between them. The CDR3 consists of 17 residues. CDR1 is LGHDT and CDR2 is YNNKEL in the germline V gene (reference sequence). The CDR3 region is CASSFHFTRRYTGELFF. In nucleotides, the CDR3 is TGTGCCAGCAGCTTCCATTTTACTCGACGGTACACCGGGGAGCTGTTTTTT. The full variable domain, completed using reference TRBV3-1 and TRBJ2-2, is DTAVSQTPKYLVTQMGNDKSIKCEQNLGHDTMYWYKQDSKKFLKIMFSYNNKELIINETVPNRFSPKSPDKAHLNLHINSLELGDSAVYFCASSFHFTRRYTGELFFGEGSRLTVL.

This clonotype was detected ten times or more. V is TRBV10-3 and J is TRBJ2-1; the D is unclear. CDR1 ENHRY and CDR2 SYGVKD come from the germline V gene. This CDR3 is built from 12 residues. Trimming removed 1 base from V and 7 bases from J, with 5 bases in between. The CDR3 here is CAISELRNEQFF. The CDR3 nucleotides read TGTGCCATCAGTGAGTTAAGGAATGAGCAGTTCTTC.

This clonotype was seen at least ten times. V is TRBV6-2 or TRBV6-3 and J is TRBJ2-5, with 10 bases that match TRBD2. V was pared by 2 bases and J by 1 base, with 1 base of the junction left unmatched. This CDR3 is built from 15 residues. Germline V gives CDR1 MNHEY, CDR2 SVGEGT. CDR3 in amino acids: CASSYLAGAQETQYF. The DNA for the CDR3 is TGTGCCAGCAGTTACCTAGCGGGGGCCCAAGAGACCCAGTACTTC.

This clonotype has ten or more counts. The chain couples TRBV9 to TRBJ1-6, with D tentatively TRBD1 (5 bases). The germline V and J ends were trimmed by 3 bases and 10 bases, with 17 bases remaining between them. Germline loops: CDR1 SGDLS, CDR2 YYNGEE. CDR3 length: 15 amino acids. This CDR3 reads CASSAPGRGTSPLHF. CDR3 DNA: TGTGCCAGCAGCGCCCCGGGACGGGGGACCTCACCCCTCCACTTT.

This clonotype appeared many times. The rearrangement links TRBV7-9 to TRBJ2-3; D is unresolved. Per the germline V gene, CDR1 is SEHNR and CDR2 is FQNEAQ (reference sequence). This CDR3 has 12 amino acids. The V gene lost 3 bases and the J gene lost 7 bases, with 8 bases spanning the gap. The CDR3, as DNA: TGTGCCAGCAGCTTCGAAAAGCATACGCAGTATTTT. Its translation is CASSFEKHTQYF.

This clonotype was detected many times. The rearrangement joins TRBV20-1 to TRBJ2-3; D not resolved. Trimming pared 6 bases from V and 4 bases from J, leaving 8 bases between. Germline CDR1 DFQATT, CDR2 SNEGSKA (reference sequence). There are 11 residues in the CDR3. CDR3 region: CSAKVSDTQYF. In DNA, the CDR3 is TGCAGTGCAAAGGTCTCAGATACGCAGTATTTT.

Many counts were recorded for this clonotype. The chain is built from TRBV5-1 and TRBJ2-7; TRBD2 aligns across 11 bases. The V and J ends lost 4 bases and 6 bases, in that order; junction bases with no gene match: 6. Germline V gene lookup returns CDR1 SGHRS and CDR2 YFSETQ. The CDR3 is 14 amino acids. CDR3 DNA sequence: TGCGCCAGCAGCCCTACTAGCGGGAGCGGCGAGCAGTACTTC. Its protein is CASSPTSGSGEQYF.

This clonotype was seen ten or more times. The rearrangement uses TRBV9 and TRBJ2-1; D possibly corresponds to TRBD2 (6 bases). In germline, CDR1 is SGDLS, CDR2 YYNGEE. Trimming stripped 0 bases from V and 5 bases from J, with 12 bases between. CDR3 length: 15 residues. Here the CDR3 DNA reads TGTGCCAGCAGCGTAGCAAGCGGGTGGGACAATGAGCAGTTCTTC. It translates to CASSVASGWDNEQFF. Together with reference TRBV9 and TRBJ2-1, the CDR3 gives the full variable domain: DSGVTQTPKHLITATGQRVTLRCSPRSGDLSVYWYQQSLDQGLQFLIQYYNGEERAKGNILERFSAQQFPDLHSELNLSSLELGDSALYFCASSVASGWDNEQFFGPGTRLTVL.

This clonotype was recorded at least ten times. V gene TRBV24-1 combines with J gene TRBJ2-7; 10 bases align to TRBD1. CDR3 size: 13 residues. J lost 7 bases, V lost 6 bases, and 5 bases had no gene match. From germline, CDR1 is KGHDR and CDR2 SFDVKD. CDR3 amino acids: CATSWTGGMEQYF. The CDR3 nucleotides are TGTGCCACCAGTTGGACAGGGGGTATGGAGCAGTACTTC.

This clonotype occurred many times. The chain combines TRBV25-1 with TRBJ1-6; tentatively, D is TRBD1 (6 bases). V was shortened by 4 bases and J by 7 bases, with 8 bases between the two germline ends. In germline, CDR1 is MGHDK, CDR2 SYGVNS. This CDR3 contains 13 residues. The CDR3 bases are TGTGCCAGCAGTGTCACAGGGAATTCACCCCTCCACTTT. Translation: CASSVTGNSPLHF.

The rearrangement links TRBV5-1 to TRBJ2-1; 11 nucleotides agree with TRBD2. Germline CDR1 SGHRS, CDR2 YFSETQ. The CDR3 covers 15 residues. The V gene end was trimmed by 0 bases and the J gene end by 7 bases; junction bases not matched to a gene: 3. CDR3 protein: CASSLGVAGGNEQFF. The CDR3 nucleotides read TGCGCCAGCAGCTTGGGGGTAGCGGGAGGGAATGAGCAGTTCTTC.

This clonotype was seen ten or more times. V usage is TRBV7-3 and J usage is TRBJ1-2, with TRBD1 matching over 8 bases. The ends lost 8 bases at V and 6 bases at J; junction bases unmatched: 8. The CDR3 is 13 amino acids. CDR1 and CDR2 from the germline V gene are SGHTA and FQGTGA. This CDR3 reads CASGQQGVDGYTF. The CDR3 DNA is TGTGCCAGCGGTCAACAGGGGGTTGATGGCTACACCTTC.

This clonotype was found many times. The V call is TRBV20-1, the J call TRBJ1-1, with 10 nucleotides matching TRBD1. CDR1 is DFQATT and CDR2 is SNEGSKA in the germline V gene (reference sequence). This CDR3 is 17 amino acids long. J was trimmed by 1 base and V by 3 bases; bases with no gene match: 11. The DNA for the CDR3 is TGCAGTGCTAGGGTAGGGACAGGGGTAGGATCGAACACTGAAGCTTTCTTT. Amino acids: CSARVGTGVGSNTEAFF.

The CDR3 nucleotides are TGCAGTGCTAGACCGGGACTGGGCACAGATACGCAGTATTTT. Its translation is CSARPGLGTDTQYF. The V gene is TRBV20-1, the J gene TRBJ2-3; D may be TRBD2 (6 bases). Trimming took 2 bases from V and 1 from J, leaving 10 bases between them. The CDR3 extends over 14 amino acids. Germline V gene lookup returns CDR1 DFQATT and CDR2 SNEGSKA (reference sequence).

The sample holds many counts of this clonotype. One end of the junction does not line up with germline, which may come from a read error. The rearrangement links TRBV7-9 to TRBJ1-6, with no clear D. Germline CDR1 is SEHNR and CDR2 is FQNEAQ (reference sequence). The CDR3 extends over 16 amino acids. The chain's CDR3 is CASSLGWSDYNSPLNF. The CDR3 region has the DNA TGTGCCAGCAGCTTAGGCTGGAGTGACTATAATTCACCCCTCAACTTT.

This clonotype was picked up many times. CDR3: CASSLASSSETQYF. The DNA for the CDR3 is TGTGCCAGCAGTTTAGCGTCAAGCTCAGAGACCCAGTACTTC. The chain links TRBV28 to TRBJ2-5; D uncertain. Germline CDR1 MDHEN, CDR2 SYDVKM. Between the trimmed V and J ends, which lost 2 bases and 4 bases, there was a span of 11 bases. The CDR3 consists of 14 residues.

This clonotype was observed at least ten times. The chain recombines TRBV7-9 with TRBJ2-3; D gene unclear. Germline V gene sequence: CDR1 SEHNR, CDR2 FQNEAQ (reference sequence). Trimming left V 5 bases short and J 0 bases short, with 9 bases between. The CDR3 is made up of 14 amino acids. The CDR3 protein is CASSETASTDTQYF. CDR3 nucleotide sequence: TGTGCCAGCAGCGAGACCGCTAGCACAGATACGCAGTATTTT.

This clonotype was picked up many times. V is TRBV7-2 and J is TRBJ2-7; 9 nucleotides agree with TRBD1. Germline V gene sequence: CDR1 SGHTA, CDR2 FQGNSA. The CDR3 contains 15 residues. V gave up 4 bases and J gave up 4 bases; unmatched junction bases: 8. The CDR3 nucleotides read TGTGCCAGCAGCTCAAAGGACAGGGGAGTATACGAGCAGTACTTC. Amino acids: CASSSKDRGVYEQYF.

This clonotype was recorded at least ten times. J is TRBJ2-1 and V is TRBV20-1; 7 nucleotides agree with TRBD2. Looked up from germline, CDR1 is DFQATT and CDR2 is SNEGSKA (reference sequence). J gave up 4 bases and V 0 bases, and 9 bases lay outside the gene matches. This CDR3 contains 16 residues. The CDR3 DNA sequence: TGCAGTGCTAGAGATTCCGGCCTAGCGGTTTACAATGAGCAGTTCTTC. This translates into CSARDSGLAVYNEQFF.

This clonotype has ten or more counts. The chain has TRBV4-2 and TRBJ2-1; 8 nucleotides match TRBD2. Germline assignment: CDR1 LGHNA and CDR2 YNFKEQ. Trimming took 8 bases from V and 6 from J; bases not matched to a gene: 15. The CDR3 is made up of 16 amino acids. CDR3 sequence: CASAGGPRTQSNEQFF. The CDR3 DNA reads TGTGCCAGCGCGGGAGGCCCTAGGACACAAAGCAATGAGCAGTTCTTC.

This clonotype was detected many times. This rearrangement joins TRBV5-5 to TRBJ2-1; a possible D gene is TRBD1 (6 bases). V was clipped by 0 bases and J by 10 bases, with 11 bases between them. The CDR3 runs to 13 residues. The germline V gene encodes CDR1 SGHKS and CDR2 YYEKEE (reference sequence). The CDR3 coding sequence is TGTGCCAGCAGCTTGGCTCCGAGGGGGGAGCAGTTCTTC. As protein: CASSLAPRGEQFF.

At least ten counts were recorded for this clonotype. The chain's CDR3 is CASSLGTSYTDTQYF. The CDR3 region has the DNA TGTGCCAGCAGTTTGGGGACTAGCTACACAGATACGCAGTATTTT. The chain joins TRBV12-3 or TRBV12-4 to TRBJ2-3; 9 bases match TRBD2. V gave up 3 bases and J gave up 2 bases; unmatched junction bases: 3. This CDR3 has 15 amino acids.

In this sample, this clonotype turned up many times. V usage is TRBV20-1 and J usage is TRBJ2-3, with TRBD2 matching 12 bases. After removal of 2 bases from V and 2 bases from J, the junction contained 14 bases not matched to a gene. Germline V CDR1 and CDR2: DFQATT, SNEGSKA (reference sequence). CDR3 length: 19 amino acids. CDR3 residues: CSARSLGGASGRATDTQYF. DNA of the CDR3: TGCAGTGCTAGATCTTTAGGTGGCGCTAGCGGGAGGGCCACAGATACGCAGTATTTT.

This clonotype was observed at least ten times. The chain has TRBV5-1 and TRBJ2-1; 7 bases are shared with TRBD2. Germline V gene sequence: CDR1 SGHRS, CDR2 YFSETQ. The CDR3 sequence is 14 residues long. J was trimmed by 8 bases and V by 0 bases; bases with no gene match: 5. CDR3 sequence (DNA): TGCGCCAGCAGCTTGGGGACTAGAACTTATGAGCAGTTCTTC. This gives the protein CASSLGTRTYEQFF.

This clonotype was recorded a few times. CDR3 DNA sequence: TGTGCCAGCTCACCACGGACTAGCGTCCCACTCCAAGAGACCCAGTACTTC. This codes for CASSPRTSVPLQETQYF. The chain joins TRBV18 to TRBJ2-5; 9 bases line up with TRBD2. The trim removed 1 base at V and 1 base at J, leaving 7 bases unmatched. Germline CDR1 reads KGHSH; CDR2 reads LQKENI. This CDR3 has 17 amino acids.

At least ten counts were recorded for this clonotype. The J gene is TRBJ1-1, the V gene TRBV7-2; D ambiguous. Germline assignment: CDR1 SGHTA and CDR2 FQGNSA. Trimming cost V 2 bases and J 6 bases, with 7 bases left between them. The CDR3 covers 12 residues. The CDR3 reads CASSLQFSEAFF. The CDR3 DNA sequence: TGTGCCAGCAGCTTACAGTTCTCTGAAGCTTTCTTT.

This clonotype was picked up many times. The CDR3 sequence is CASSEAGRLEQYF. The CDR3 DNA sequence: TGCGCCAGCAGCGAGGCGGGTCGTTTGGAGCAGTACTTC. This chain uses TRBV5-1 with TRBJ2-7; the D gene is possibly TRBD2 (5 bases). The CDR3 has 13 amino acids. V lost 4 bases and J 7 bases, leaving 15 bases between the germline ends. CDR1 and CDR2 from the germline V gene are SGHRS and YFSETQ. The whole variable domain, filled in from reference TRBV5-1 and TRBJ2-7, reads KAGVTQTPRYLIKTRGQQVTLSCSPISGHRSVSWYQQTPGQGLQFLFEYFSETQRNKGNFPGRFSGRQFSNSRSEMNVSTLELGDSALYLCASSEAGRLEQYFGPGTRLTVT.

This chain joins TRBV29-1 and TRBJ2-5; D gene uncertain. This CDR3 has 13 residues. V lost 4 bases to trimming and J lost 1 base, with 10 bases between them. Germline V CDR1 and CDR2: SQVTM, ANQGSEA. The CDR3, as DNA: TGCAGCGTTGCAGACATCCTCCAAGAGACCCAGTACTTC. It specifies CSVADILQETQYF.

This clonotype was seen repeatedly, ten times or more. The chain carries TRBV5-1 and TRBJ1-2, with D hard to call. V lost 5 bases to trimming and J lost 3 bases, with 11 bases between them. This CDR3 contains 13 residues. In germline, CDR1 is SGHRS, CDR2 YFSETQ. CDR3 residues: CASRKVSDYGYTF. Here the CDR3 DNA reads TGCGCCAGCAGGAAGGTCTCGGACTATGGCTACACCTTC.